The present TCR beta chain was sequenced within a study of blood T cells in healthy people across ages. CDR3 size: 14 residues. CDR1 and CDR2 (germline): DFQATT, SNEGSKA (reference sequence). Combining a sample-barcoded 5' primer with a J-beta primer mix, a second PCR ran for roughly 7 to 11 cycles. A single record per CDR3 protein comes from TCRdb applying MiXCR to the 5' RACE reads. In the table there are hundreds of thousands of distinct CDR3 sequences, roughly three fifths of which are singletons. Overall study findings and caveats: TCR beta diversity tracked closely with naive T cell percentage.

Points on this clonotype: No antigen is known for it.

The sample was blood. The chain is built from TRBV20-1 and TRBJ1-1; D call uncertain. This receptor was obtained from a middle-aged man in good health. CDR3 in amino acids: CRITTPVGYTEAFF. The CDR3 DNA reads TGCAGAATCACGACTCCGGTGGGGTACACTGAAGCTTTCTTT.